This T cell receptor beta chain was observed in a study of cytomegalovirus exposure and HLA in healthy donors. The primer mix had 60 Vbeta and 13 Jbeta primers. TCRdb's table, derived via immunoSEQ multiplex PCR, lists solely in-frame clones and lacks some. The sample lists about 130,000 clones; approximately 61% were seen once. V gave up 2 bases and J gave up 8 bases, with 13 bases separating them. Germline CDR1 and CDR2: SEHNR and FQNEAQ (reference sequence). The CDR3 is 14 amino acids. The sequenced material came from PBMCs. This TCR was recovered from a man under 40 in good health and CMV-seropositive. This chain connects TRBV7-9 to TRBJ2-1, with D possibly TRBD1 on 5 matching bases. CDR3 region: CASSLLQGRHEQFF. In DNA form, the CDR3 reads TGTGCCAGCAGCTTACTCCAGGGTCGGCATGAGCAGTTCTTC.